These 10 T cell receptor beta chains were sequenced from one sample in a study of OX40 agonist ivuxolimab in advanced cancers. Here immunoSEQ multiplex PCR was the method, and the copy in TCRdb shows in-frame clones only, minus some. Among under 45,000 clones listed, less than 85% were seen once. The sample in question was CD4+ or CD8+ T cells sorted from blood, obtained in a trial of the OX40 agonist ivuxolimab. These receptors were taken from an adult with an advanced solid tumor such as melanoma, head and neck, liver or kidney cancer.

The genes are TRBV7-3 and TRBJ2-3, with 10 bases fitting TRBD2. This CDR3 is built from 15 residues. In germline, CDR1 is SGHTA, CDR2 FQGTGA. Trimming removed 5 bases from V and 4 bases from J; junction bases left unmatched: 6. The CDR3 nucleotides are TGTGCCAGCAGCCTTAGCGGGGGGTTCGCAGATACGCAGTATTTT. It codes for CASSLSGGFADTQYF.

The V call is TRBV15, the J call TRBJ1-5, with D hard to call. Trimming pared 2 bases from V and 2 bases from J, leaving 16 bases between. Germline V gene data show CDR1 as LNHNV and CDR2 as YYDKDF (reference sequence). This CDR3 spans 17 amino acids. The CDR3 here is CATSRPTRKRRNQPQHF. The CDR3 nucleotides are TGTGCCACCAGCAGACCAACCCGAAAACGACGCAATCAGCCCCAGCATTTT.

The genes are TRBV5-1 and TRBJ2-1; D is undetermined. CDR3 length: 14 amino acids. Per germline, CDR1 SGHRS and CDR2 YFSETQ. V shed 0 bases and J shed 4 bases, with 8 bases lying between them. The CDR3 region has the DNA TGCGCCAGCAGCTTGGCACCCACTTACAATGAGCAGTTCTTC. Translating gives CASSLAPTYNEQFF.

The gene calls are TRBV30 and TRBJ2-5; no clear D gene. Trimming removed 2 bases at V and 5 bases at J, with 6 bases between. CDR3 length: 11 residues. Germline V gives CDR1 GTSNPN, CDR2 SVGIG (reference sequence). CDR3 DNA: TGTGCCTGGAGTATGGGCGAGACCCAGTACTTC. Translated: CAWSMGETQYF. The whole variable domain, remainder taken from reference TRBV30 and TRBJ2-5, is SQTIHQWPATLVQPVGSPLSLECTVEGTSNPNLYWYRQAAGRGLQLLFYSVGIGQISSEVPQNLSASRPQDRQFILSSKKLLLSDSGFYLCAWSMGETQYFGPGTRLLVL.

This clone has just a few counts. The chain combines TRBV15 with TRBJ1-2; D is perhaps TRBD1 (6 bases). Germline CDR1 reads LNHNV; CDR2 reads YYDKDF (reference sequence). The CDR3 has 15 amino acids. The V gene lost 0 bases and the J gene lost 4 bases, with 12 bases spanning the gap. The CDR3 here is CATSRERGGSYGYTF. CDR3 in DNA: TGTGCCACCAGCAGAGAAAGGGGGGGATCCTATGGCTACACCTTC.

The V gene is TRBV30, the J gene TRBJ2-2, with D uncertain. CDR3 size: 12 residues. Trimming took off 3 bases at V and 5 bases at J, with 7 bases between the two ends. Germline values: CDR1 GTSNPN, CDR2 SVGIG (reference sequence). CDR3 loop: CAWSPRTGELFF. The CDR3 nucleotides read TGTGCCTGGAGCCCACGGACCGGGGAGCTGTTTTTT.

This clone came up once. V is TRBV7-2 and J is TRBJ2-7; TRBD2 is a possible D gene (6 bases). Trimming shortened V by 2 bases and J by 0 bases, and 8 bases separated the two germline ends. Per germline, CDR1 SGHTA and CDR2 FQGNSA. The CDR3 loop spans 14 amino acids. The CDR3 DNA follows: TGTGCCAGCAGCTTAAGACTAGACTCCTACGAGCAGTACTTC. Translating gives CASSLRLDSYEQYF.

This clone was seen once. The rearrangement uses TRBV4-2 and TRBJ2-1; D perhaps matches TRBD2 (6 bases). CDR1 is LGHNA and CDR2 is YNFKEQ in the germline V gene. Trimming cost V 1 base and J 3 bases, with 13 bases left between them. The CDR3 runs to 16 residues. The CDR3: CASSQAGTRFYNEQFF. Here the CDR3 DNA reads TGTGCCAGCAGCCAAGCAGGGACTCGATTCTACAATGAGCAGTTCTTC.

By share, this clone ranks as medium-sized. This chain links TRBV2 with TRBJ2-1; D is unresolved. The CDR3 runs to 12 residues. Germline V lookup: CDR1 SNHLY, CDR2 FYNNEI. V was pared by 4 bases and J by 8 bases, with 9 bases between. Written as DNA, the CDR3 is TGTGCCAGCAGTGGAGACGTCTATGAGCAGTTCTTC. Encoded protein: CASSGDVYEQFF.

V usage is TRBV2 and J usage is TRBJ2-1, with 10 positions matching TRBD2. Germline-derived CDR1 and CDR2 are SNHLY and FYNNEI. With V trimmed by 5 bases and J by 7 bases, 11 bases remained unmatched. This CDR3 comprises 16 residues. CDR3 region: CASSRIAGGGENEQFF. CDR3 DNA sequence: TGTGCCAGCAGTCGAATAGCGGGAGGTGGAGAGAATGAGCAGTTCTTC.